These T cell receptor beta chains were read from a single sample in a study of read filtering for tumor transcriptome and immune sequencing. TCRdb reprocessed the reads with MiXCR, giving one entry per CDR3 protein. The table includes tens of thousands of distinct CDR3 sequences, roughly 21% detected once. Sequencing was carried out using a population of CD138-negative cells sorted from bone marrow. These receptors all stem from a donor aged 40 or over with multiple myeloma. CDR3s include the opening cysteine and the closing phenylalanine or tryptophan. A D gene is named only where the DNA matches it firmly. Clone size appears in some rows only: once, few, many, or a class for an expanded clone.

d_call	v_call	j_call	clone_size	cdr3_length	cdr3_aa	cdr3_nt
NA	TRBV6-5	TRBJ2-7	few	15	CASSKLAESSYEQYF	TGTGCCAGCAGCAAACTAGCTGAAAGCTCCTACGAGCAGTACTTC
TRBD1	TRBV7-9	TRBJ1-4	NA	15	CASSRTGVPDEKLSF	TGTGCCAGCAGCCGTACAGGGGTTCCAGATGAAAAACTGTCTTTT
TRBD2	TRBV5-1	TRBJ2-1	NA	18	CASSWAGTSGYSYNEQFF	TGCGCCAGCAGTTGGGCCGGGACTAGCGGATACTCCTACAATGAGCAGTTCTTC
TRBD1	TRBV5-1	TRBJ2-2	many	16	CASSPKQGANTGELFF	TGCGCCAGCAGCCCGAAACAGGGGGCGAACACCGGGGAGCTGTTTTTT
NA	TRBV5-1	TRBJ2-7	many	12	CASSFGTYEQYF	TGCGCCAGCAGCTTCGGGACTTACGAGCAGTACTTC
TRBD1	TRBV28	TRBJ2-1	many	12	CASSRGPFEQFF	TGTGCCAGCAGCAGGGGGCCGTTTGAGCAGTTCTTC
NA	TRBV12-3/TRBV12-4	TRBJ2-7	many	14	CASSRGVSSYEQYF	TGTGCCAGCAGTCGAGGGGTTAGCTCCTACGAGCAGTACTTC
NA	TRBV6-1	TRBJ2-5	many	12	CASSRSGETQYF	TGTGCCAGCAGCAGATCAGGGGAGACCCAGTACTTC
NA	TRBV2	TRBJ2-3	many	16	CASSESSRPSTDTQYF	TGTGCCAGCAGTGAATCTTCCCGACCCAGCACAGATACGCAGTATTTT
TRBD1	TRBV29-1	TRBJ1-1	NA	12	CSADGQGTEALF	TGCAGCGCTGACGGACAGGGCACTGAAGCTCTCTTT
TRBD2	TRBV12-3/TRBV12-4	TRBJ2-5	few	14	CASSFAGGQETQYF	TGTGCCAGCAGTTTTGCGGGGGGGCAAGAGACCCAGTACTTC
NA	TRBV6-5	TRBJ2-3	few	13	CAIRGTDTDTQYF	TGTGCCATCCGTGGGACGGACACAGATACGCAGTATTTT
TRBD1	TRBV2	TRBJ1-3	few	15	CASSAGTGTGNTIYF	TGTGCCAGCAGCGCCGGGACAGGGACTGGAAACACCATATATTTT
TRBD2	TRBV20-1	TRBJ2-5	many	16	CSATRTSGAFQETQYF	TGCAGTGCTACACGAACTAGCGGCGCCTTCCAAGAGACCCAGTACTTC
TRBD1	TRBV5-1	TRBJ2-3	NA	16	CASRDWTGGSTDTQYF	TGCGCCAGCAGGGACTGGACAGGGGGAAGCACAGATACGCAGTATTTT
NA	TRBV6-1	TRBJ1-1	many	14	CASSERLKNTEAFF	TGTGCCAGCAGTGAACGATTGAAGAACACTGAAGCTTTCTTT
TRBD2	TRBV7-2	TRBJ2-1	many	17	CASNPGTSGGRLGEQFF	TGTGCCAGCAACCCCGGGACTAGCGGGGGCCGCCTAGGTGAGCAGTTCTTC
NA	TRBV6-2/TRBV6-3	TRBJ1-1	few	15	CASSYSRFKGSEAFF	TGTGCCAGCAGTTACAGTAGGTTTAAGGGCTCTGAAGCTTTCTTT
NA	TRBV6-1	TRBJ1-5	NA	15	CASRPQGLGNQPQHF	TGTGCCAGCAGACCCCAGGGATTAGGCAATCAGCCCCAGCATTTT
NA	TRBV3-1	TRBJ1-1	many	15	CASSQGTGWNTEAFF	TGTGCCAGCAGCCAAGGTACCGGATGGAACACTGAAGCTTTCTTT
TRBD1	TRBV3-1	TRBJ2-2	many	15	CASSQGQGHTGELFF	TGTGCCAGCAGCCAAGGACAGGGTCACACCGGGGAGCTGTTTTTT
NA	TRBV18	TRBJ1-4	many	13	CASSPAGFEKLFF	TGTGCCAGCTCACCGGCAGGGTTTGAAAAACTGTTTTTT
NA	TRBV6-1	TRBJ2-5	NA	15	CASSEIVRRQETQYF	TGTGCCAGCAGTGAGATCGTTCGGCGTCAAGAGACCCAGTACTTC
NA	TRBV5-1	TRBJ1-5	many	14	CASSLAGAGQPQHF	TGCGCCAGCAGCTTGGCAGGGGCAGGTCAGCCCCAGCATTTT
NA	TRBV7-3	TRBJ1-1	few	13	CASSRSRDTEAFF	TGTGCCAGCAGCCGTTCCCGGGACACAGAAGCTTTCTTT
TRBD1	TRBV11-2	TRBJ2-7	many	15	CASSQMSGGFHEQYF	TGTGCCAGCAGCCAGATGTCAGGGGGCTTCCACGAGCAGTACTTC
NA	TRBV7-9	TRBJ1-1	many	14	CASSRYSENTEAFF	TGTGCCAGCAGCAGGTATTCAGAGAACACTGAAGCTTTCTTT
NA	TRBV11-2	TRBJ2-7	few	15	CASSLGGQTFSEQYF	TGTGCCAGCAGCTTAGGAGGCCAAACGTTCTCCGAGCAGTACTTC
TRBD1	TRBV11-2	TRBJ1-2	NA	15	CASSLGSGGNYGYTF	TGTGCCAGCAGCTTAGGCTCAGGGGGCAACTATGGCTACACCTTC
NA	TRBV7-9	TRBJ1-1	few	13	CASSAGTNTEAFF	TGTGCCAGCAGCGCGGGGACGAACACTGAAGCTTTCTTT
NA	TRBV28	TRBJ1-2	NA	12	CASSFGLYGYTF	TGTGCCAGCAGTTTCGGTCTGTATGGCTACACCTTC
NA	TRBV6-2/TRBV6-3	TRBJ1-1	NA	14	CASSLGGMGTEAFF	TGTGCCAGCAGCCTCGGGGGGATGGGGACTGAAGCTTTCTTT
NA	TRBV5-1	TRBJ2-2	many	17	CASSLAGALTNTGELFF	TGCGCCAGCAGCTTGGCGGGGGCGCTCACGAACACCGGGGAGCTGTTTTTT
NA	TRBV19	TRBJ2-5	many	15	CASSIDPGESRTQYF	TGTGCCAGTAGTATAGATCCAGGCGAATCTAGGACCCAGTACTTC
TRBD1	TRBV5-4	TRBJ2-1	many	16	CASSPGSGTGNNEQFF	TGTGCCAGCAGCCCCGGATCCGGGACAGGAAACAATGAGCAGTTCTTC
NA	TRBV7-9	TRBJ1-1	many	16	CASSLNLGPLNTEAFF	TGTGCCAGCAGCTTAAACTTGGGCCCTCTGAACACTGAAGCTTTCTTT
TRBD2	TRBV10-3	TRBJ2-5	NA	16	CAIRASGTREQETQYF	TGTGCCATCAGAGCATCCGGGACTAGGGAACAAGAGACCCAGTACTTC
NA	TRBV7-6	TRBJ1-4	many	12	CASSLVSEKLFF	TGTGCCAGCAGCTTAGTGTCCGAAAAACTGTTTTTT
NA	TRBV28	TRBJ1-2	NA	14	CASSRTPTEYGNTF	TGTGCCAGCAGCCGGACCCCCACAGAGTATGGCAACACCTTC
NA	TRBV20-1	TRBJ1-1	many	12	CSARELNTEAFF	TGCAGTGCTAGGGAGTTGAACACTGAAGCTTTCTTT
NA	TRBV19	TRBJ2-1	many	15	CASSIGRDPYNEQFF	TGTGCCAGTAGTATAGGCAGGGACCCCTACAATGAGCAGTTCTTC
TRBD2	TRBV6-6	TRBJ2-7	many	15	CASSYSRGGIYEQYF	TGTGCCAGCAGTTACTCTCGGGGGGGCATTTACGAGCAGTACTTC
NA	TRBV7-2	TRBJ1-1	many	15	CASSLGGGGRFEAFF	TGTGCCAGCAGCTTAGGGGGGGGGGGCCGATTTGAAGCTTTCTTT
NA	TRBV5-4	TRBJ2-3	many	12	CASSQRGDTQYF	TGTGCCAGCAGCCAGAGGGGAGATACGCAGTATTTT
NA	TRBV20-1	TRBJ2-3	many	15	CSAGEGGGGPDTQYF	TGCAGTGCTGGAGAGGGGGGGGGGGGCCCAGATACGCAGTATTTT
TRBD1	TRBV20-1	TRBJ1-2	NA	13	CSATGTGGSGYTF	TGCAGTGCCACCGGCACAGGGGGCTCTGGCTACACCTTC
NA	TRBV12-3/TRBV12-4	TRBJ1-1	NA	12	CASSFQETEAFF	TGTGCCAGCAGTTTCCAGGAGACTGAAGCTTTCTTT